This T cell receptor (beta chain) was obtained from a study of shared T cell receptors in the human thymus (dated by TCRdb to the early 2020s). With regard to the full study: The study examined how self-reactive, shared T-cell receptor alpha chains are generated in the human thymus.

There are 16 amino acids in the CDR3, from cysteine to phenylalanine inclusive. Only the CDR3 DNA stays, 48 bases, in frame from base 1. Germline trimming: 4 bases from V, 1 base from J; junction bases outside gene matches: 10. According to the germline V gene (reference sequence), CDR1 reads GTSNPN and CDR2 reads SVGIG. Library prep was done by the immunoSEQ multiplex PCR assay. TCRdb retrieved this table from immuneACCESS and kept in-frame rearrangements only. Not all clones are present; in checked studies, unresolved V genes account for under half, and no reason is known for the remainder. For this sample there are about 660,000 clones; around 89% appear just once. The top ten hold about 0.01% of the sample. As to this clone: Which antigen it targets is not known. No base qualities exist here, and no much larger clone lies one base off it.

The same specimen was also included in a second study, on human thymus T cells. The second study, in turn, reports: Donors were immunologically healthy infants undergoing open corrective cardiac surgery for congenital heart defects in Finland. Thymus tissue was collected as surgical resects that were removed during corrective cardiac surgery. V and J gene segment usage appeared biased in both thymic and peripheral blood repertoires. The related research reported highly overlapping thymic TCR repertoires among unrelated individuals. The study characterized TCR alpha and beta repertoires from fewer than 10 infant thymus samples and four related peripheral blood samples. Donor ages ranging from 7 to 244 days were recorded, and more than five male and a couple of female infants were included in the cohort. Thymocytes were released mechanically from tissue and stored at -70 °C as pellets of roughly 9.5-31 million cells. Genomic DNA was extracted from frozen cell pellets with a QIAsymphony instrument. TCRB and TCRAD loci were amplified from a standardized quantity of quality-controlled genomic DNA using the immunoSEQ multiplex PCR assay. The amplicons covered the V(D)J region and were long enough to include the CDR3 and to identify the V and J genes. Through the commercial immunoSEQ service, the amplicons were sequenced on an Illumina platform. Corrections for primer bias and sequencing errors followed previously described methods, while TCRAD and TCRB definitions were based on the IMGT database. Analysis of the repertoires was done with immunoSEQ Analyzer 3.0 and VDJTools and included basic statistics, V/J segment usage, diversity estimates, rarefaction and pairwise overlap. Chao1, ChaoE, Efron-Thisted, Shannon and inverse Simpson indices were used to estimate diversity, which was also estimated on datasets down-sampled to the smallest sample. For repertoire overlap, CDR3 nucleotide sequence, V gene and J gene had to match strictly, and clustering was done by Jaccard-based multidimensional scaling. Thymus samples yielded on average around 850,000 unique TCRB clonotypes, compared with 80,000 to 95,000 from blood samples.

Sequencing used thymocytes. This clonotype originated in a boy under three years old with a congenital heart defect. Donor details come from another sample of the same person, matched by shared clones. The chain links TRBV30 with TRBJ2-1; 7 central nucleotides agree with TRBD1. The CDR3 corresponds to CAWTLSTGKSYNEQFF. The nucleotide sequence is TGTGCCTGGACCCTCTCGACAGGGAAATCCTACAATGAGCAGTTCTTC.